This T cell receptor (beta chain) was captured by sequencing in a study of lymphopenia after photon versus proton radiotherapy. This table comes from immunoSEQ multiplex PCR, and its TCRdb copy is limited to in-frame clones, with some not included. The profile shows some 4,800 clones, around 89% of them singletons. Trimming removed 0 bases at V and 5 bases at J, with 11 bases between. This CDR3 is built from 14 residues. Germline CDR1 reads MNHEY; CDR2 reads SVGAGI. Overall study results and limits: Survival link was tested only in deceased patients; proton benefit remains a possibility. Under photons, naive T cells and diversity fell while effector/memory populations rose. Post-nadir diversity loss with photons came from oligoclonal expansion, particularly CD8+ Temra cells. A bigger post-nadir fall in TCR diversity correlated inversely with survival time in deceased patients.

A single count supports this clone. Its antigen is not identified. The rearrangement uses TRBV6-5 and TRBJ2-7, with D perhaps matching TRBD1 (5 bases). The sequence was collected from a man younger than 40 with gastric cancer. The source was peripheral blood, collected from a patient treated with photon-based radiotherapy. CDR3 loop: CASSYSGRVNEQYF. CDR3 in DNA: TGTGCCAGCAGTTACTCCGGCAGGGTGAACGAGCAGTACTTC.